The sequence of this T cell receptor (beta chain) was determined in a study of beta chain features in type 1 diabetes. About the research overall: Patient and healthy donor groups were alike in age, gender and cell yields.

Findings and limits, study-wide: Diminished insertions and augmented deletions at VDJ junctions characterized type 1 diabetes patients. When Type 1 diabetes patients were examined, their TCRB CDR3s proved moderately but significantly shorter in all four CD4+ subsets.

With respect to this clone: Its antigen is as yet unknown.

The V end lost 3 bases, the J end lost 1 base, and 6 bases lay between the germline ends. The CDR3 extends over 13 amino acids. Germline values: CDR1 LNHDA, CDR2 SQIVND (reference sequence). Every isolated RNA sample was fully reverse transcribed, so sequencing captured expressed TCRB transcripts. TCRdb's copy holds only in-frame clones and misses some; the assay was immunoSEQ multiplex PCR. The data show under 300,000 clones, around 25% seen once. Specimen: naive CD4+ T cells from blood. The chain uses TRBV19 and TRBJ1-2; D gene ambiguous. This receptor was obtained from a woman in her twenties or thirties with type 1 diabetes. The CDR3 protein is CASSIGFNYGYTF. Written as DNA, the CDR3 is TGTGCCAGTAGTATCGGTTTTAACTATGGCTACACCTTC. The whole variable domain, filled in from reference TRBV19 and TRBJ1-2, reads DGGITQSPKYLFRKEGQNVTLSCEQNLNHDAMYWYRQDPGQGLRLIYYSQIVNDFQKGDIAEGYSVSREKKESFPLTVTSAQKNPTAFYLCASSIGFNYGYTFGSGTRLTVV.